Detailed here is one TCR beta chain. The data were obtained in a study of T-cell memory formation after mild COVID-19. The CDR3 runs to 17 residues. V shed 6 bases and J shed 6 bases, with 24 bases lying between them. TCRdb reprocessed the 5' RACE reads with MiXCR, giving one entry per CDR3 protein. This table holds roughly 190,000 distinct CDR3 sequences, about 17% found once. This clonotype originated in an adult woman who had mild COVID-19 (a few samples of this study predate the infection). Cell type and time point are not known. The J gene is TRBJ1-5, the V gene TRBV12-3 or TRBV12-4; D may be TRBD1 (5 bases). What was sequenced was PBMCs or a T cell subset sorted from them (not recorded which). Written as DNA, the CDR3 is TGTGCCAGCAGCCAGGACGGGGCGAGACTTTTCAGTCAGCCCCAGCATTTT. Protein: CASSQDGARLFSQPQHF.